These T cell receptor beta chains were read from a single sample in a study of blood T cell repertoires in COVID-19. Assay: immunoSEQ multiplex PCR; the TCRdb copy retains only in-frame clones and omits some. The sample holds about 280,000 clones, 70% to 90% seen once. Material for sequencing was peripheral blood. The receptors stem from a woman between 25 and 40 years old with active or convalescent COVID-19. Each CDR3 is given with its conserved first and last residue. The D gene is left open where the match is weak. Only some rows state a clone size, as once, few, many or a class for expanded clones.

j_call: TRBJ2-1; clone_size: NA; d_call: TRBD2; v_call: TRBV6-4; cdr3_nt: TGTGCCAGCAGTGACCTAGCGGGGAGTTACAATGAGCAGTTCTTC; cdr3_aa: CASSDLAGSYNEQFF
j_call: TRBJ2-1; clone_size: NA; d_call: TRBD2; v_call: TRBV9; cdr3_nt: TGTGCCAGCAGCGAGACTAGCGGAGAGTACTATGAGCAGTTCTTC; cdr3_aa: CASSETSGEYYEQFF
j_call: TRBJ1-1; clone_size: NA; d_call: TRBD1; v_call: TRBV5-1; cdr3_nt: TGCGCCAGCAGCTCCAGACAGGGAACGACTGAAGCTTTCTTT; cdr3_aa: CASSSRQGTTEAFF
j_call: TRBJ1-1; clone_size: NA; d_call: NA; v_call: TRBV6-5; cdr3_nt: TGTGCCACCAGTTCGGGCACTGAAGCTTTCTTT; cdr3_aa: CATSSGTEAFF
j_call: TRBJ1-5; clone_size: NA; d_call: TRBD1; v_call: TRBV7-8; cdr3_nt: TGTGCCAGCAGCCCCCGTCCCGGGACAGCATCCTATAGCAATCAGCCCCAGCATTTT; cdr3_aa: CASSPRPGTASYSNQPQHF
j_call: TRBJ1-5; clone_size: once; d_call: TRBD1; v_call: TRBV3-1/TRBV3-2; cdr3_nt: TGTGCCAGCAGCCAAAACTCCCGGGACAGATATAGCAATCAGCCCCAGCATTTT; cdr3_aa: CASSQNSRDRYSNQPQHF
j_call: TRBJ1-2; clone_size: NA; d_call: TRBD1; v_call: TRBV10-3; cdr3_nt: TGTGCCACCCAGGGGGGAAACTATGGCTACACCTTC; cdr3_aa: CATQGGNYGYTF
j_call: TRBJ1-4; clone_size: NA; d_call: TRBD1; v_call: TRBV11-3; cdr3_nt: TGTGCCAGCAGCCCTACCGACAGGGGGCTAGGGAGTGAAAAACTGTTTTTT; cdr3_aa: CASSPTDRGLGSEKLFF
j_call: TRBJ2-7; clone_size: NA; d_call: TRBD1; v_call: TRBV7-2; cdr3_nt: TGTGCCAGCAGCTTAGTCTCAGGGGGCGAATCCTACGAGCAGTACTTC; cdr3_aa: CASSLVSGGESYEQYF
j_call: TRBJ2-1; clone_size: NA; d_call: NA; v_call: TRBV7-9; cdr3_nt: TGTGCCAGCAGCACAACCCATGAGCAGTTCTTC; cdr3_aa: CASSTTHEQFF
j_call: TRBJ2-7; clone_size: NA; d_call: TRBD2; v_call: TRBV5-1; cdr3_nt: TGCGCCAGCAGCCCGGGGCGGGGGAACTCCTACGAGCAGTACTTC; cdr3_aa: CASSPGRGNSYEQYF
j_call: TRBJ2-7; clone_size: once; d_call: TRBD1; v_call: TRBV18; cdr3_nt: TGTGCCAGCTCACCAGACAGGGGGGCCTACGAGCAGTACTTC; cdr3_aa: CASSPDRGAYEQYF
j_call: TRBJ2-7; clone_size: NA; d_call: NA; v_call: TRBV5-8; cdr3_nt: TGTGCCAGCAGCACCCAGGTCGCCTACGAGCAGTACTTC; cdr3_aa: CASSTQVAYEQYF
j_call: TRBJ2-3; clone_size: NA; d_call: TRBD2; v_call: TRBV12-3/TRBV12-4; cdr3_nt: TGTGCCAGCAGTCCTCTATGGGAGGGTACGCAGTATTTT; cdr3_aa: CASSPLWEGTQYF
j_call: TRBJ1-1; clone_size: NA; d_call: NA; v_call: TRBV20-1; cdr3_nt: TGCAGTGCGGCGACAGGTGCTGAAGCTTTCTTT; cdr3_aa: CSAATGAEAFF
j_call: TRBJ1-3; clone_size: NA; d_call: NA; v_call: TRBV5-4; cdr3_nt: TGTGCCAGCAGCCGGGAGGGGCACTCTGGAAACACCATATATTTT; cdr3_aa: CASSREGHSGNTIYF
j_call: TRBJ2-7; clone_size: NA; d_call: TRBD1; v_call: TRBV9; cdr3_nt: TGTGCCAGCAGCGTAGGGGCAGGGGGCTCCTACGAGCAGTACTTC; cdr3_aa: CASSVGAGGSYEQYF
j_call: TRBJ2-2; clone_size: NA; d_call: TRBD2; v_call: TRBV10-3; cdr3_nt: TGTGCCATCAGTGATCTAACGGGGGGGAACACCGGGGAGCTGTTTTTT; cdr3_aa: CAISDLTGGNTGELFF
j_call: TRBJ1-2; clone_size: NA; d_call: NA; v_call: TRBV6-8; cdr3_nt: TGTGCCAGCCTGGTGGGAGGATATCCGTGGGGCTACACCTTC; cdr3_aa: CASLVGGYPWGYTF
j_call: TRBJ1-4; clone_size: NA; d_call: TRBD1; v_call: TRBV11-3; cdr3_nt: TGTGCCAGCAGCCCTGGGACAGGGGGTAATGAAAAACTGTTTTTT; cdr3_aa: CASSPGTGGNEKLFF
j_call: TRBJ2-3; clone_size: NA; d_call: NA; v_call: TRBV5-1; cdr3_nt: TGCGCCAGCAGTGACAACAGGGGGGGCCGCGGAGATACGCAGTATTTT; cdr3_aa: CASSDNRGGRGDTQYF
j_call: TRBJ2-7; clone_size: few; d_call: NA; v_call: TRBV20-1; cdr3_nt: TGCAGTGCTAGTAGGGGGCGGGCCGGGAGCTACGAGCAGTACTTC; cdr3_aa: CSASRGRAGSYEQYF
j_call: TRBJ1-2; clone_size: NA; d_call: NA; v_call: TRBV11-3; cdr3_nt: TGTGCCAGCAGCTTACGTGTATCAGGGGCCGGGGGCTACACCTTC; cdr3_aa: CASSLRVSGAGGYTF